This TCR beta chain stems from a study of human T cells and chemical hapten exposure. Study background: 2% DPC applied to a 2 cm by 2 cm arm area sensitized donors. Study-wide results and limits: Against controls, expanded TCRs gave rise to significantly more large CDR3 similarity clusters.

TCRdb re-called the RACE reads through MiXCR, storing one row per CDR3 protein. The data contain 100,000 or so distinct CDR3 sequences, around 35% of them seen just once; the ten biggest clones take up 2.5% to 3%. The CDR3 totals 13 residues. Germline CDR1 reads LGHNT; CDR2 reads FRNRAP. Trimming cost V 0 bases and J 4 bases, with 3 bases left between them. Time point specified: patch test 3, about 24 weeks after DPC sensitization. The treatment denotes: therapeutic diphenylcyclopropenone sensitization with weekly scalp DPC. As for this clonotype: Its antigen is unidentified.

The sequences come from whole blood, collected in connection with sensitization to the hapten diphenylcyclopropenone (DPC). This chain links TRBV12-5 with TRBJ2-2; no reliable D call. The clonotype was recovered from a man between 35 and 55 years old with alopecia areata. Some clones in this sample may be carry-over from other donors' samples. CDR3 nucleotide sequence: TGTGCTAGTGGTTTGGTCAGCACCGGGGAGCTGTTTTTT. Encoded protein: CASGLVSTGELFF.